This TCR beta chain was captured in a study of identical twins. Looked up from germline, CDR1 is KGHDR and CDR2 is SFDVKD. V shed 1 base and J shed 3 bases, with 8 bases lying between them. CDR3 length: 15 residues. Turning to this clonotype: Just one base apart from a much larger clone, this may be a read error.

MiXCR, run by TCRdb on the 5' RACE reads, gives a single entry per CDR3 protein. Of 550,000 to 700,000 distinct CDR3 sequences in the sample, about 20% are singletons; the top ten hold over 4%. These data also featured in a second study, about T cells expressing NK-cell markers.

Material for sequencing was PBMCs. This chain links TRBV24-1 with TRBJ2-2; unclear D gene. The TCR comes from a woman between 18 and 30 years old in good health. This chain's CDR3 is CATSDFRSDTGELFF. CDR3 sequence (DNA): TGTGCCACCAGTGATTTCAGGAGCGACACCGGGGAGCTGTTTTTT.